Shown below are 8 T cell receptor beta chains from a single sample sequenced in a study of shared clonotypes between healthy human individuals. Naive CD8 cells were CD45RO-negative, positively selected for CCR7, excluding terminally differentiated effector memory CD45RA+ cells. TCRdb's copy holds only in-frame clones and misses some; the assay was immunoSEQ multiplex PCR. In the table there are 2 million to 2.5 million clones, about 93% of which are singletons. Sequencing input: naive CD8+ T cells from PBMCs. Receptor source: a man aged 18 to 35 in good health. Some clones in this sample may be carry-over from other donors' samples.

The chain couples TRBV7-9 to TRBJ2-3; TRBD2 matches 10 bases. In germline, CDR1 is SEHNR, CDR2 FQNEAQ (reference sequence). J lost 4 bases, V lost 7 bases, and 11 bases had no gene match. The CDR3 is made up of 16 amino acids. CDR3 sequence (DNA): TGTGCCAGCACCCAACTCCTAGCGGGAGATTCAGATACGCAGTATTTT. Encoded protein: CASTQLLAGDSDTQYF.

V gene TRBV9 combines with J gene TRBJ2-7, with TRBD2 matching 11 bases. Per the germline V gene, CDR1 is SGDLS and CDR2 is YYNGEE. This CDR3 spans 16 amino acids. Trimming cost V 3 bases and J 3 bases; bases outside gene matches: 8. The CDR3 is CASSDDPTSGSYEQYF. The CDR3 nucleotides read TGTGCCAGCAGCGATGACCCCACTAGCGGGAGCTACGAGCAGTACTTC. Combining the CDR3 with reference TRBV9 and TRBJ2-7 gives the whole variable domain DSGVTQTPKHLITATGQRVTLRCSPRSGDLSVYWYQQSLDQGLQFLIQYYNGEERAKGNILERFSAQQFPDLHSELNLSSLELGDSALYFCASSDDPTSGSYEQYFGPGTRLTVT.

The chain uses TRBV28 and TRBJ2-7; D ambiguous. CDR3 length: 14 residues. V was cut by 3 bases and J by 2 bases, with 11 bases left in between. Germline assignment: CDR1 MDHEN and CDR2 SYDVKM. The DNA for the CDR3 is TGTGCCAGCAGTTTGGGTAGCAGGCCCTACGAGCAGTACTTC. It is translated as CASSLGSRPYEQYF.

This clone has just one count. The chain links TRBV7-8 to TRBJ2-1; 9 bases match TRBD2. V trimming: 5 bases; J trimming: 8 bases; junction bases outside the gene matches: 13. CDR1 is SGHVS, CDR2 FQNEAQ, per germline. The CDR3 is made up of 16 amino acids. CDR3 region: CASSDHAGGRRDEQFF. As DNA, the CDR3 is TGTGCCAGCAGCGACCACGCGGGAGGGCGTAGGGATGAGCAGTTCTTC.

This clone showed up just once. This sequence joins TRBV10-3 and TRBJ1-1; D is unclear. V lost 0 bases and J lost 2, with 16 bases in between. The CDR3 has 17 amino acids. Per the germline V gene, CDR1 is ENHRY and CDR2 is SYGVKD. CDR3 bases: TGTGCCATCAGTGAGTCGGCCGGCGGAGGATCAAACACTGAAGCTTTCTTT. Translating gives CAISESAGGGSNTEAFF.

V gene TRBV6-4 combines with J gene TRBJ2-1; perhaps TRBD1 as D (5 bases). Trimming took off 2 bases at V and 9 bases at J, with 8 bases between the two ends. The V gene's germline CDR1 is MRHNA and CDR2 SNTAGT. CDR3 size: 12 residues. CDR3 in amino acids: CASSDRQGEQFF. In DNA form, the CDR3 reads TGTGCCAGCAGTGACCGCCAGGGTGAGCAGTTCTTC.

This chain joins TRBV19 and TRBJ1-1; D possibly corresponds to TRBD1 (5 bases). CDR3 size: 14 residues. Per the germline V gene, CDR1 is LNHDA and CDR2 is SQIVND (reference sequence). With 5 bases removed from V and 0 bases from J, the gap between germline ends came to 10 bases. CDR3 amino acids: CASSSRQMNTEAFF. As DNA, the CDR3 is TGTGCCAGTAGTTCGAGACAGATGAACACTGAAGCTTTCTTT.

The chain is built from TRBV11-3 and TRBJ2-7, with D hard to call. The CDR3 loop spans 16 amino acids. CDR1 is SGHNT and CDR2 is YENEEA in the germline V gene. Between the trimmed V and J ends, which lost 0 bases and 1 base, there was a span of 13 bases. DNA for the CDR3: TGTGCCAGCAGCTTAGATTCGCGCTTCCTTTCCTACGAGCAGTACTTC. Encoded protein: CASSLDSRFLSYEQYF.